The 14 T cell receptor beta chains reported below all come from one sample, sequenced in a study of patients and donors after allogeneic stem cell transplantation. In TCRdb, the RT-PCR reads were re-called with MiXCR into one record per CDR3 protein. The data show roughly 880,000 distinct CDR3 sequences, roughly 18% seen once. What was sequenced was blood, either unsorted or a sorted T cell fraction (not recorded which). The receptors were sampled from a human donor who was either an allogeneic HSCT recipient or a stem cell or donor lymphocyte infusion donor (not recorded which). It is not recorded whose cells these are; they may come from a transplant donor.

V and J are TRBV6-6 and TRBJ1-2; D unresolved. V was cut by 5 bases and J by 8 bases, with 9 bases left in between. Germline CDR1 MNHNY, CDR2 SVGAGI (reference sequence). The CDR3 contains 11 residues. In DNA, the CDR3 is TGTGCCAGCAGTCAAACTTCCGGCTACACCTTC. Its protein is CASSQTSGYTF.

In its sample, this clonotype was seen a few times. The chain carries TRBV27 and TRBJ2-7, with D maybe TRBD1 (5 bases). V dropped 8 bases and J dropped 5 bases, with 10 bases sitting between them. Germline V gene data show CDR1 as MNHEY and CDR2 as SMNVEV (reference sequence). The CDR3 is made up of 11 amino acids. CDR3 nucleotide sequence: TGTGCCAGCGGAAGGGGCAACGAGCAGTACTTC. It specifies CASGRGNEQYF.

The J gene is TRBJ2-7, the V gene TRBV7-8; 10 positions agree with TRBD1. Trimming removed 6 bases from V and 3 bases from J; junction bases left unmatched: 8. CDR1 SGHVS and CDR2 FQNEAQ come from the germline V gene. CDR3 length: 15 amino acids. The CDR3 spells CASSPRTGGFYEQYF. CDR3 sequence (DNA): TGTGCCAGCAGTCCCAGGACAGGGGGATTCTACGAGCAGTACTTC.

This clonotype has more than one count but fewer than ten. The V call is TRBV5-5, the J call TRBJ2-7; possibly TRBD1 for D (6 bases). V shed 0 bases and J shed 4 bases, with 14 bases lying between them. CDR1 and CDR2 (germline): SGHKS, YYEKEE (reference sequence). The CDR3 sequence is 15 residues long. The CDR3 DNA follows: TGTGCCAGCAGCTTGGGGGAGAACAGGGAGTACGAGCAGTACTTC. It specifies CASSLGENREYEQYF. The entire variable domain, with the rest obtained from reference TRBV5-5 and TRBJ2-7, is as follows: DAGVTQSPTHLIKTRGQQVTLRCSPISGHKSVSWYQQVLGQGPQFIFQYYEKEERGRGNFPDRFSARQFPNYSSELNVNALLLGDSALYLCASSLGENREYEQYFGPGTRLTVT.

This clonotype was detected ten times or more. This chain joins TRBV12-3 or TRBV12-4 and TRBJ2-3; D may match TRBD1 or TRBD2 (5 bases each). V lost 5 bases to trimming and J lost 5 bases, with 17 bases between them. The CDR3 sequence is 15 residues long. The CDR3 nucleotides are TGTGCCAGCAGTCACAACCGGGGCCTGATAGATACGCAGTATTTT. As protein: CASSHNRGLIDTQYF.

This clonotype was counted a few times. V is TRBV5-1 and J is TRBJ2-3; 9 nucleotides align to TRBD1. Germline values: CDR1 SGHRS, CDR2 YFSETQ. The CDR3 loop spans 16 amino acids. Germline trimming cut 3 bases from V and 0 bases from J; bases unmatched to any gene: 5. This CDR3 is CASSSGTGHSTDTQYF. CDR3 DNA sequence: TGCGCCAGCAGCTCGGGGACAGGGCATAGCACAGATACGCAGTATTTT.

This clonotype was counted a few times. The J gene is TRBJ1-5, the V gene TRBV20-1; 9 nucleotides align to TRBD1. The CDR3 loop spans 15 amino acids. V dropped 5 bases and J dropped 5; count of bases not matched to a gene: 10. Germline assignment: CDR1 DFQATT and CDR2 SNEGSKA (reference sequence). The CDR3 sequence: CSAPPPGQGYQPQHF. CDR3 DNA sequence: TGCAGTGCTCCTCCCCCGGGACAGGGTTATCAGCCCCAGCATTTT.

This clonotype has more than one count but fewer than ten. The V gene is TRBV5-1, the J gene TRBJ2-3; a weak D match, TRBD1 (6 bases). The ends were cut back, 3 bases at V and 0 bases at J, with 14 bases in the middle. This CDR3 has 16 amino acids. The germline gives CDR1 SGHRS, CDR2 YFSETQ. The DNA for the CDR3 is TGCGCCAGCAGCTGGATACAGGGCTCTAGCACAGATACGCAGTATTTT. Residues: CASSWIQGSSTDTQYF.

The V gene is TRBV12-3 or TRBV12-4, the J gene TRBJ2-7; 7 bases match TRBD1. The V gene end was trimmed by 6 bases and the J gene end by 6 bases; junction bases not matched to a gene: 11. The CDR3 loop spans 14 amino acids. CDR3 nucleotides: TGTGCCAGCAGGCTCCGACAGGGACGCGCCGAGCAGTACTTC. This gives the protein CASRLRQGRAEQYF.

The chain has TRBV7-9 and TRBJ2-6; 7 nucleotides agree with TRBD1. The germline CDR1 and CDR2 sequences are SEHNR and FQNEAQ (reference sequence). With 6 bases clipped from V and 2 bases from J, the junction kept 4 bases outside the gene matches. The CDR3 has 15 amino acids. CDR3 protein: CASSITGAGANVLTF. The DNA of the CDR3 is TGTGCCAGCAGTATTACAGGGGCTGGGGCCAACGTCCTGACTTTC.

This chain links TRBV6-1 with TRBJ2-7; TRBD1 matches at 10 bases. V lost 6 bases and J lost 5; bases outside the gene matches: 10. Germline V gene lookup returns CDR1 MNHNS and CDR2 SASEGT. The CDR3 has 15 amino acids. CDR3 sequence reads: CASRPGTGVVDEQYF. CDR3 DNA: TGTGCCAGCAGACCCGGGACAGGGGTCGTCGACGAGCAGTACTTC.

The V gene is TRBV20-1, the J gene TRBJ2-1; D might be TRBD1 (5 bases). Trimming took off 0 bases at V and 0 bases at J, with 15 bases between the two ends. The germline CDR1 and CDR2 sequences are DFQATT and SNEGSKA (reference sequence). The CDR3 runs 17 residues. CDR3 protein: CSARDTLRGNSYNEQFF. Here the CDR3 DNA reads TGCAGTGCTAGAGATACTCTAAGGGGCAACTCCTACAATGAGCAGTTCTTC.

This clonotype was detected ten times or more. The V gene is TRBV12-3 or TRBV12-4, the J gene TRBJ2-3; D is perhaps TRBD2 (6 bases). This CDR3 is built from 15 residues. Trimming removed 4 bases from V and 4 bases from J, with 15 bases in between. CDR3 sequence: CASSSMRGTPDTQYF. CDR3 nucleotides: TGTGCCAGCAGTTCCATGCGCGGGACTCCAGATACGCAGTATTTT.

The chain carries TRBV5-1 and TRBJ2-7; 9 nucleotides match TRBD1. The CDR3 sequence is 15 residues long. The V and J ends lost 4 bases and 3 bases, in that order; junction bases with no gene match: 8. Germline values: CDR1 SGHRS, CDR2 YFSETQ. This CDR3 reads CASSPHRGLFYEQYF. CDR3 DNA sequence: TGCGCCAGCAGCCCGCACAGGGGGCTATTCTACGAGCAGTACTTC. The full variable domain, completed using reference TRBV5-1 and TRBJ2-7, is KAGVTQTPRYLIKTRGQQVTLSCSPISGHRSVSWYQQTPGQGLQFLFEYFSETQRNKGNFPGRFSGRQFSNSRSEMNVSTLELGDSALYLCASSPHRGLFYEQYFGPGTRLTVT.